The clone carrying this T cell receptor beta chain came up once. The data are from a study of blood T cell repertoires in COVID-19. Looking at the study overall: Material from acute and convalescent COVID-19 was sourced from the United States, Italy and Spain. Sources were T cells, B-cell-depleted T cells, or PBMCs; the material itself was cDNA or gDNA.

In the source study's methods: Scientists estimated how many nucleated cells there were by amplifying reference gene primers. Data came from immunoSEQ multiplex PCR; TCRdb stores just in-frame clones and leaves some out. V, J and clone size reflect that table, while D and trimming were determined from the DNA. The sample lists approximately 400,000 clones; roughly nine tenths were seen once. V was cut by 5 bases and J by 2 bases, with 12 bases left in between. The CDR3 extends over 14 amino acids. CDR1 and CDR2 from the germline V gene are KGHSH and LQKENI. Sample: peripheral blood. J is TRBJ1-2 and V is TRBV18; possibly TRBD1 for D (5 bases). The clonotype comes from a man between 35 and 55 years old with acute or convalescent COVID-19. As DNA, the CDR3 is TGTGCCAGCTCAGCGACAGCCCCCAACTATGGCTACACCTTC. Translated: CASSATAPNYGYTF.